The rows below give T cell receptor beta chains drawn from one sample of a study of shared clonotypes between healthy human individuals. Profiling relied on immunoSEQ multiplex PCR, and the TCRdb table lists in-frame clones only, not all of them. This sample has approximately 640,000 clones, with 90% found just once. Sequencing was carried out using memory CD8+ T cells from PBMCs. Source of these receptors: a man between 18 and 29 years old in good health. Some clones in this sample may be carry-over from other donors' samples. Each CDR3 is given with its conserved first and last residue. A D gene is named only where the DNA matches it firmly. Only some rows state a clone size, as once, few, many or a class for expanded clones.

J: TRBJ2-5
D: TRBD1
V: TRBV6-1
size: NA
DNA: TGTGCCAGCAGTGACAGGGGGACGGAGACCCAGTACTTC
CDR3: CASSDRGTETQYF

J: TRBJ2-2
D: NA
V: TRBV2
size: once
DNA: TGTGCACAAGCAAGAGGGACATTCCCCACCGGGGAGCTGTTTTTT
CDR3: CAQARGTFPTGELFF

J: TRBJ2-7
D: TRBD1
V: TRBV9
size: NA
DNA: TGTGCCAGCAGCGCGGGGACCGGGACAGGGAACTACGAGCAGTACTTC
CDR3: CASSAGTGTGNYEQYF

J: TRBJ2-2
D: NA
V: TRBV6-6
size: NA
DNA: TGTGCCAGCAGGGCAGGGGGGACCGGGGAGCTGTTTTTT
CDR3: CASRAGGTGELFF

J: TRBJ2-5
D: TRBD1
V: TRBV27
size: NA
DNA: TGTGCCAGCAGTTCGTCCCGGGACAGGCGAAAAGAGACCCAGTACTTC
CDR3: CASSSSRDRRKETQYF

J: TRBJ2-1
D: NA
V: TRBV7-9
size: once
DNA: TGTGCCAGCAGCCAGGGTATAGGGGAGCAGTTCTTC
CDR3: CASSQGIGEQFF

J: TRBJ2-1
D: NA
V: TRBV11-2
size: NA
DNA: TGTGCCAGCAGCCCCCGTCGTGGATCGTCCTACAATGAGCAGTTCTTC
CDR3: CASSPRRGSSYNEQFF

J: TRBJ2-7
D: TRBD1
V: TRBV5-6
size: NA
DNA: TGTGCCAGCAGCCCGTGGGGACAGGCCTACGAGCAGTACTTC
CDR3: CASSPWGQAYEQYF

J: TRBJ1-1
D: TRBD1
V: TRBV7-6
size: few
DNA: TGTGCCAGCAGCATTAGCCGGACAGGGGGCACTGAAGCTTTCTTT
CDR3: CASSISRTGGTEAFF

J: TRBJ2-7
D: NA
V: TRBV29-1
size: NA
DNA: TGCAGCGTTGAGTCAGACGAGCAGTACTTC
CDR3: CSVESDEQYF

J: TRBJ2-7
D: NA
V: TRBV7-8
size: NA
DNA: TGTGCCAGCAGCGCGGGACCCTACGAGCAGTACTTC
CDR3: CASSAGPYEQYF

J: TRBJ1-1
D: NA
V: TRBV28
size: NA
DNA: TGTGCCAGCAGTTGGGACCAGAGGACTGAAGCTTTCTTT
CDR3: CASSWDQRTEAFF

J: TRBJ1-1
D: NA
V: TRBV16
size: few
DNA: TGTGCCAGCGGGGGCCAGGGGAGCACTGAAGCTTTCTTT
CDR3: CASGGQGSTEAFF

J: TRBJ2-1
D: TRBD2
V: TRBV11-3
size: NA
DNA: TGTGCCAGCAGCCCCGGGGGGTGGGGCTCCTACAATGAGCAGTTCTTC
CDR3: CASSPGGWGSYNEQFF

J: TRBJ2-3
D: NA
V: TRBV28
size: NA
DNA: TGTGCCAGCAGTTCTTTGCGGGACACAGATACGCAGTATTTT
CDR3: CASSSLRDTDTQYF

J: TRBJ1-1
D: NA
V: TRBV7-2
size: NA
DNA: TGTGCCAGCAGCTCCGTGGGGAGCACTGAAGCTTTCTTT
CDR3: CASSSVGSTEAFF

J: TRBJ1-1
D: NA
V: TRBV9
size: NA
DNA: TGTGCCAGCAGCGTGACAGTTTCCACTGAAGCTTTCTTT
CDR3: CASSVTVSTEAFF

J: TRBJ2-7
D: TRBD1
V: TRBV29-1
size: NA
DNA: TGCAGCGTTGTGGGACAGGGGGGCTACGAGCAGTACTTC
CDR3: CSVVGQGGYEQYF

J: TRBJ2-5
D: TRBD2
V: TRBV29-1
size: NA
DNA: TGCAGCGTTTCTCCGGGACTAATTCCCGAGACCCAGTACTTC
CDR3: CSVSPGLIPETQYF

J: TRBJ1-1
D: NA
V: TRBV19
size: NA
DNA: TGTGCCAGCCCGAGGGGCACTGAAGCTTTCTTT
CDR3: CASPRGTEAFF

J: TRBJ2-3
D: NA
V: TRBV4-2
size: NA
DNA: TGTGCCAGCAGCCAAGATATGGACCACACAGATACGCAGTATTTT
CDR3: CASSQDMDHTDTQYF

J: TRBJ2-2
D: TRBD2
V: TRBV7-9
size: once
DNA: TGTGCCAGCAGCGACCGGACTAGCGGGAGCTTCCACACCGGGGAGCTGTTTTTT
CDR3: CASSDRTSGSFHTGELFF

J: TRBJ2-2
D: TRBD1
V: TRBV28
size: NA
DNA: TGTGCCAGCAGTCGGGGGACAGGGAAGAGGACCGGGGAGCTGTTTTTT
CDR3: CASSRGTGKRTGELFF

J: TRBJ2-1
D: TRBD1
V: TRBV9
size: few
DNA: TGTGCCAGCAGCGGTTCTTACAGGGGTAAGAAAGACAATGAGCAGTTCTTC
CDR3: CASSGSYRGKKDNEQFF

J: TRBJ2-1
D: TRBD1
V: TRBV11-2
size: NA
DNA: TGTGCCAGCAGCCACCAAGGGGGACAGGGGGCGAAGGGTGAGCAGTTCTTC
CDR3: CASSHQGGQGAKGEQFF

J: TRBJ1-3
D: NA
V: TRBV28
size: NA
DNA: TGTGCCAGCGGGGAGAAGGGCCTTGTGGGAAACACCATATATTTT
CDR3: CASGEKGLVGNTIYF

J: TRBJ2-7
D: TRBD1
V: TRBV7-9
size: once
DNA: TGTGCCAGCAGCACCCCCCGGACAGGGTTCGAGCAGTACTTC
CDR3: CASSTPRTGFEQYF

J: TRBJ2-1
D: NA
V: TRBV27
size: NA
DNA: TGTGCCAGCAGTTTAGCGGATTACAATGAGCAGTTCTTC
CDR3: CASSLADYNEQFF

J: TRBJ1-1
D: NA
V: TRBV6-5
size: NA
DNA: TGTGCCAGCAGTTACTCTGCTCAGGGGAGGACTGAAGCTTTCTTT
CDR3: CASSYSAQGRTEAFF

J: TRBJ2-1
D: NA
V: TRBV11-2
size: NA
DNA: TGTGCCAGCAGCCAGGGAGCAGCGTCCCCCTACAATGAGCAGTTCTTC
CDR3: CASSQGAASPYNEQFF

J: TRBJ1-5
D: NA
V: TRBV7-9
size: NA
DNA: TGTGCCAGCAGCCCCACAGGAGACTATAGCAATCAGCCCCAGCATTTT
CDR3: CASSPTGDYSNQPQHF

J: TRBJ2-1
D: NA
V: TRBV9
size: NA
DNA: TGTGCCAGCAGCGCGTACGGCGACAATGAGCAGTTCTTC
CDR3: CASSAYGDNEQFF

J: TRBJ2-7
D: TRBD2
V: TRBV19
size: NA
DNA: TGTGCCAGTAGTATACTAGCGGGAGCCCACGAGCAGTACTTC
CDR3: CASSILAGAHEQYF

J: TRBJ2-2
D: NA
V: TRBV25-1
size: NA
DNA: TGTGCCAGCAGCGAAGGGGTCCCGGTGGAGCTGTTTTTT
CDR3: CASSEGVPVELFF

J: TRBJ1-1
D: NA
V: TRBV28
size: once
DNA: TGTGCCAGCACCCCGATATCCAGGGTAACTGAAGCTTTCTTT
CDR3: CASTPISRVTEAFF

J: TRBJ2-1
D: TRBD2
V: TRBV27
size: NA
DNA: TGTGCCAGCAGTTTACTAGCGGGAGGAAGTGAGCAGTTCTTC
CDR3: CASSLLAGGSEQFF

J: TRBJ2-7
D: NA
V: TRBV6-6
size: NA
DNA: TGTGCCAGCAGTAACCGGGACAACTCCTACGAGCAGTACTTC
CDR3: CASSNRDNSYEQYF

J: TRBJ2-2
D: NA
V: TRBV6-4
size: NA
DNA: TGTGCCAGCAGTAGTGGACGCTCGAACACCGGGGAGCTGTTTTTT
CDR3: CASSSGRSNTGELFF

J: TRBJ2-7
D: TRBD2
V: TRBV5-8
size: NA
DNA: TGTGCCAGCAGCTTGGCCGGGGGGAACGAGCAGTACTTC
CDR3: CASSLAGGNEQYF

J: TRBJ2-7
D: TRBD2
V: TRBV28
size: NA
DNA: TGTGCCAGCAGTTGGGGAGGGGTCCCCTCCTACGAGCAGTACTTC
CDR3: CASSWGGVPSYEQYF

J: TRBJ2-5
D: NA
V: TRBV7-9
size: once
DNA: TGTGCCAGCAGGCCCTGGGGGGCGGAGACCCAGTACTTC
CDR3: CASRPWGAETQYF

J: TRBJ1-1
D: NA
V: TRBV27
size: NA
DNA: TGTGCCAGCAAAATTCCCGGCCTCGAAGCTTTCTTT
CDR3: CASKIPGLEAFF

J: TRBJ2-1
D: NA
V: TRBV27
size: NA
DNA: TGTGCCAGCTCCCCTTGGGCGGCCAACCCGACCAATGAGCAGTTCTTC
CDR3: CASSPWAANPTNEQFF

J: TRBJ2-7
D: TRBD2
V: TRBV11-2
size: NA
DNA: TGTGCCAGCAGCCTAGCGGGAAGCGCCTACGAGCAGTACTTC
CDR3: CASSLAGSAYEQYF

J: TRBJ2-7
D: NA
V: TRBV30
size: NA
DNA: TGTGCCTGTGGGGAGTACGAGCAGTACTTC
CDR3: CACGEYEQYF

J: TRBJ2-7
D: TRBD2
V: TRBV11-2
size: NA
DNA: TGTGCCAGCAATCCTGGACTAGCGGTCGAAGCAATCTCCTACGAGCAGTACTTC
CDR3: CASNPGLAVEAISYEQYF

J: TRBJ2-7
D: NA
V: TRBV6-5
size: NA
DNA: TGTGCCAGCAGTTACCGCAGTGGGTACGAGCAGTACTTC
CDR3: CASSYRSGYEQYF

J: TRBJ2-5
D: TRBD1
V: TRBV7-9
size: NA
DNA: TGTGCCAGCAGCCACGAACCCGACAGGGTGATTTTCCAAGAGACCCAGTACTTC
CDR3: CASSHEPDRVIFQETQYF

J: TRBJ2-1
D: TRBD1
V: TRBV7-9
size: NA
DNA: TGTGCCAGCAGCGATATTGGACAGGTGGTTATCCCCTACAATGAGCAGTTCTTC
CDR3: CASSDIGQVVIPYNEQFF

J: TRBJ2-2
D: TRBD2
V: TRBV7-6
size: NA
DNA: TGTGCCAGCAGCTCGGGACTAGCGGGAGTGGAGTATACCGGGGAGCTGTTTTTT
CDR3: CASSSGLAGVEYTGELFF

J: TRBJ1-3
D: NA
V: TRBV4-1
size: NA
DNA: TGCGCCAGCAGCCAAGGTCCCCCACCGAAGGGAAACACCATATATTTT
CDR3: CASSQGPPPKGNTIYF